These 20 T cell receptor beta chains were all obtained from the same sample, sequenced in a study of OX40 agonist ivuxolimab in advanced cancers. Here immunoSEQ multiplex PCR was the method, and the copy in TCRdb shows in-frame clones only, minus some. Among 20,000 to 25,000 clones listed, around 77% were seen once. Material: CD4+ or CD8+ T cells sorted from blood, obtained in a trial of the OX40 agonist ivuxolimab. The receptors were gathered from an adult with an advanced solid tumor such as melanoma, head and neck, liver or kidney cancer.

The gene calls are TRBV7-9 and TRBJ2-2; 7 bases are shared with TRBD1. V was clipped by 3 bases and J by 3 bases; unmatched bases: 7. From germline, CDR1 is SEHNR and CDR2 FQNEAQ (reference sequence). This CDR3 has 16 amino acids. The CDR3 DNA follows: TGTGCCAGCAGCTTCCGAGACAGGGCCGACACCGGGGAGCTGTTTTTT. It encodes CASSFRDRADTGELFF.

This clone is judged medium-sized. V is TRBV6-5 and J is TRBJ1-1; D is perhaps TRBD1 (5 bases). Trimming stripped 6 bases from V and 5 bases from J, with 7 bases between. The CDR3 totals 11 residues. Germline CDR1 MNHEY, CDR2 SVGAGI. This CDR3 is CASRGGTEAFF. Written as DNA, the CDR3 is TGTGCCAGCAGGGGGGGAACTGAAGCTTTCTTT.

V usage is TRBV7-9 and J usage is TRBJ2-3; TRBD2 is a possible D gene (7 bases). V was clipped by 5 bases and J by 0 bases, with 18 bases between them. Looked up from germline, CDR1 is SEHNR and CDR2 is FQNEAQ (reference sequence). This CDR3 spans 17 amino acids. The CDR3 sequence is CASSPPAGDTSTDTQYF. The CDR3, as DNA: TGTGCCAGCAGCCCACCTGCGGGGGACACTAGCACAGATACGCAGTATTTT.

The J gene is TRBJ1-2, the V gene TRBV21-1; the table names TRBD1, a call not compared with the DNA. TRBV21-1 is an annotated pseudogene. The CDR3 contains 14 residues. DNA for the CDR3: TGTGCCAGCAGCCCCCACGAGGACAAAAATGGCTACACCTTC. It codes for CASSPHEDKNGYTF.

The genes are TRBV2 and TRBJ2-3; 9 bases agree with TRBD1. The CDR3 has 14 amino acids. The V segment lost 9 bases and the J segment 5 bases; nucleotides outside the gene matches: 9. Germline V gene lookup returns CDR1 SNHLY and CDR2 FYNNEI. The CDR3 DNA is TGTGCCAGGGCCCGACAGGGGGAGGTAGATACGCAGTATTTT. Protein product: CARARQGEVDTQYF.

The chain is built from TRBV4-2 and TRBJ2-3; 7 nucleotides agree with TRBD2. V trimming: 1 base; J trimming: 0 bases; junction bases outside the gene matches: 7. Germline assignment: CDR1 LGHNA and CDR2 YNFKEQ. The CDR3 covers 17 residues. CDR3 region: CASSQVMSGMSTDTQYF. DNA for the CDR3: TGTGCCAGCAGCCAAGTAATGAGCGGGATGAGCACAGATACGCAGTATTTT.

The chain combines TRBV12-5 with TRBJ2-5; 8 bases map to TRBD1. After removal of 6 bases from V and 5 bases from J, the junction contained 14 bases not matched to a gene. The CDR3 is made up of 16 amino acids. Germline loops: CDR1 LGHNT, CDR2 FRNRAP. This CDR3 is CASGPGTGRNVETQYF. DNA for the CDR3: TGTGCTAGTGGCCCCGGGACAGGCAGGAATGTGGAGACCCAGTACTTC.

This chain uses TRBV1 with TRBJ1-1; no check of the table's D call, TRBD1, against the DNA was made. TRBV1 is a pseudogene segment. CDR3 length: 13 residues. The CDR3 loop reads CTSSQVTGIEAFF. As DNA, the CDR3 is TGCACCAGCAGCCAAGTGACAGGGATTGAAGCTTTCTTT.

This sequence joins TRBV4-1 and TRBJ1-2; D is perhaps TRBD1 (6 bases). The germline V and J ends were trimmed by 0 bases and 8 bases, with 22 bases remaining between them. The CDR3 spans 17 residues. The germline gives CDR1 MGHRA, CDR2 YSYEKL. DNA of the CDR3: TGCGCCAGCAGCCAAGAGAGGGGGAGTAGAGGCGGGGACGGCTACACCTTC. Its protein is CASSQERGSRGGDGYTF.

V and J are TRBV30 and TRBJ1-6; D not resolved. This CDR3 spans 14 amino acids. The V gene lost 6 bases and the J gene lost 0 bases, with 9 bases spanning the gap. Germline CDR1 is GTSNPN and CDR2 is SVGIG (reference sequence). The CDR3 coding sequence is TGTGCCTGTGGGGAGAGCTCCTATAATTCACCCCTCCACTTT. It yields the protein CACGESSYNSPLHF.

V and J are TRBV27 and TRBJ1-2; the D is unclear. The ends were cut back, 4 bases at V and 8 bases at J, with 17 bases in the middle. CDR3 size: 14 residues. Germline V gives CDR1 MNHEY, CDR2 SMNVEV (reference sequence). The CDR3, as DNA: TGTGCCAGCAGTTCGCCAGGAGGGTCGGGCGGCTACACCTTC. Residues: CASSSPGGSGGYTF.

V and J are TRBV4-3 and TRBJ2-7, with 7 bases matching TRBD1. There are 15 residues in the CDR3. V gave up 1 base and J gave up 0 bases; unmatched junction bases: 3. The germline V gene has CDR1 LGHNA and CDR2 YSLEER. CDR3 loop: CASSQGRDSSYEQYF. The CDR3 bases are TGCGCCAGCAGCCAAGGCCGGGACAGCTCCTACGAGCAGTACTTC.

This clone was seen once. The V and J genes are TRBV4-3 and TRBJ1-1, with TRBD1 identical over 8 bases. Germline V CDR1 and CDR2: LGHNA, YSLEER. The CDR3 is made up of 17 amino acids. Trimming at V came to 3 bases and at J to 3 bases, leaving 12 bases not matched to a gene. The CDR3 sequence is CASSQGDRIHSDTEAFF. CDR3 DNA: TGCGCCAGCAGCCAGGGGGACAGGATCCATTCGGACACTGAAGCTTTCTTT.

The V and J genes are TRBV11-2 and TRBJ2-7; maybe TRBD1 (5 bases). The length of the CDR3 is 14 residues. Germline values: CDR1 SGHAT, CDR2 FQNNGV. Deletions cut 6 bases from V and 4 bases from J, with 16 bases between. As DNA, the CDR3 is TGTGCCAGCAGTCAATCGACAGTGAGGTACGAGCAGTACTTC. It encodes CASSQSTVRYEQYF.

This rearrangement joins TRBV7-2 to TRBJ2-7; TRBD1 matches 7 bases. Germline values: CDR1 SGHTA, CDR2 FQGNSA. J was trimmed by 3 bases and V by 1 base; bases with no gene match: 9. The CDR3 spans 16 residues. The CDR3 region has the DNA TGTGCCAGCAGCTTAGACGTTACAGGGGTAATCTACGAGCAGTACTTC. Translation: CASSLDVTGVIYEQYF.

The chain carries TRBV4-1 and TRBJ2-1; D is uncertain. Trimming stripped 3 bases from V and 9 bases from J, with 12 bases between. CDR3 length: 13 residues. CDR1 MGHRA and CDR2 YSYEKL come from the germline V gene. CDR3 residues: CASSHNSLGEQFF. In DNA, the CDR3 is TGCGCCAGCAGCCACAATAGCCTCGGTGAGCAGTTCTTC.

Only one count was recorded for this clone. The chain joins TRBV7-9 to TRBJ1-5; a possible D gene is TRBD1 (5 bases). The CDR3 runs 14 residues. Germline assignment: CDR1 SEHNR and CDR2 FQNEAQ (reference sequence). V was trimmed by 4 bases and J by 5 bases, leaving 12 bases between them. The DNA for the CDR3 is TGTGCCAGCAGCTCGGGACGGGAAGATCAGCCCCAGCATTTT. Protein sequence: CASSSGREDQPQHF. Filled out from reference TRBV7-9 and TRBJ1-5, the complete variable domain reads DTGVSQNPRHKITKRGQNVTFRCDPISEHNRLYWYRQTLGQGPEFLTYFQNEAQLEKSRLLSDRFSAERPKGSFSTLEIQRTEQGDSAMYLCASSSGREDQPQHFGDGTRLSIL.

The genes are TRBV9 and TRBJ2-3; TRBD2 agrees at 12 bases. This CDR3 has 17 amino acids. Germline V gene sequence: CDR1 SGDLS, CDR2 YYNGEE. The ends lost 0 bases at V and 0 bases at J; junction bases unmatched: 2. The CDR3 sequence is CASSVGLAGGSTDTQYF. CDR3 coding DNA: TGTGCCAGCAGCGTAGGGCTAGCGGGGGGGAGCACAGATACGCAGTATTTT.

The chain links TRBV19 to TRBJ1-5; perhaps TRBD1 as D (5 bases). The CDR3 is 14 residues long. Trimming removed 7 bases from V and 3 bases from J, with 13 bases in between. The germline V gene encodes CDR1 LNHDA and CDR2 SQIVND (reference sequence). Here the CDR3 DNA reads TGTGCCAGTACCATCGGCAGGGCCAATCAGCCCCAGCATTTT. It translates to CASTIGRANQPQHF.

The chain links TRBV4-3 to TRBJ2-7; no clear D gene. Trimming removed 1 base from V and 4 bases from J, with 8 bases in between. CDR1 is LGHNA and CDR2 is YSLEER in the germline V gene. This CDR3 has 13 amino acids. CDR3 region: CASSQVTFYEQYF. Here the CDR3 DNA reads TGCGCCAGCAGCCAAGTGACTTTTTACGAGCAGTACTTC.